A selection of T cell receptor beta chains follows, all from one sample in a study of T cell repertoires in ileal Crohn's disease. Assay: immunoSEQ multiplex PCR; the TCRdb copy retains only in-frame clones and omits some. The top ten hold around 14% of the sample, which has around 10,000 clones, more than 60% seen once. Input material: ileal tissue. The source is an adult with Crohn's disease. Each CDR3 is given with its conserved first and last residue. Fields, in order: V gene, J gene, D gene, clone size, CDR3 DNA, CDR3 protein. The D gene is left open where the match is weak. Part of the rows lack a size; the others show once, few, many or a class for expanded clones.

TRBV7-2	TRBJ2-1	TRBD2	medium-sized	TGTGCCAGCAGTCCTGCAGAAGCGGGGGTCTCCTACAATGAGCAGTTCTTC	CASSPAEAGVSYNEQFF
TRBV7-3	TRBJ2-7	.	.	TGTGCCAGAGCAAGAGGGCCCCCCTACGAGCAGTACTTC	CARARGPPYEQYF
TRBV5-1	TRBJ1-1	TRBD1	.	TGCGCCAGCAGCTGGGGGACAGGTTGGACTGAAGCTTTCTTT	CASSWGTGWTEAFF
TRBV4-3	TRBJ1-6	.	few	TGCGCCAGCAGCCAAGATTCCCATAGCGGTTCACCCCTCCACTTT	CASSQDSHSGSPLHF
TRBV6-1	TRBJ1-1	.	.	TGTGCCCTCCGACAAAACACTGAAGCTTTCTTT	CALRQNTEAFF
TRBV5-4	TRBJ2-6	TRBD1	few	TGTGCCAGCAGCCCGGGACAGGGGGCCAACGTCCTGACTTTC	CASSPGQGANVLTF
TRBV10-2	TRBJ1-1	.	few	TGCGCCAGCAGTGATTCCTTCGGGGGAGCCACTGAAGCTTTCTTT	CASSDSFGGATEAFF
TRBV2	TRBJ1-5	TRBD1	.	TGTGCCAGCAGTTCCATCACAGGGGGCAATCAGCCCCAGCATTTT	CASSSITGGNQPQHF
TRBV5-8	TRBJ1-2	.	.	TGTGCCAGCATCCCGGCGGGCTTCTATGGCTACACCTTC	CASIPAGFYGYTF
TRBV5-1	TRBJ2-7	.	once	TGCGCCAGCAGTCAGGGGGGTGTCGACGAGCAGTACTTC	CASSQGGVDEQYF
TRBV7-2	TRBJ2-7	.	.	TGTGCCAGCAGCGCCGGACAGCTACAAAGCTCCTACGAGCAGTACTTC	CASSAGQLQSSYEQYF
TRBV29-1	TRBJ2-2	.	.	TGCAGCGTTGAAGCAGCCAGGGCGAACACCGGGGAGCTGTTTTTT	CSVEAARANTGELFF
TRBV29-1	TRBJ1-2	.	.	TGCAGCGTTGCGCGTTTGGCAAACTTGGATCGGGGCTATGGCTACACCTTC	CSVARLANLDRGYGYTF
TRBV2	TRBJ1-2	TRBD1	.	TGTGCCAGCAGTTCCCAGGGGGCAGTTAGCTATGGCTACACCTTC	CASSSQGAVSYGYTF
TRBV4-3	TRBJ1-2	.	.	TGCGCCAGCAGCCAACCGGGGAGGGGAGGTGGCTACACCTTC	CASSQPGRGGGYTF
TRBV5-4	TRBJ1-2	TRBD1	.	TGTGCCAGCAGCCGTGAACAGGGGCCCATTGGCTACACCTTC	CASSREQGPIGYTF
TRBV19	TRBJ1-4	.	few	TGTGCCAGTAGTATCGGAGTAATACCAGAAAAACTGTTTTTT	CASSIGVIPEKLFF
TRBV7-6	TRBJ1-1	.	.	TGTGCCAGCAGTCAGGGGCCCAGCACTGAAGCTTTCTTT	CASSQGPSTEAFF
TRBV30	TRBJ2-7	.	.	TGTGCCTGGAGTCCTACAGGGTATATGGGCTACGAGCAGTACTTC	CAWSPTGYMGYEQYF
TRBV20-1	TRBJ1-1	.	.	TGCAGTGCTCCCAGGAACACTGAAGCTTTCTTT	CSAPRNTEAFF
TRBV6-1	TRBJ2-5	TRBD1	.	TGTGCCAGCAGTGCTTCCACAGGGGATCAAGAGACCCAGTACTTC	CASSASTGDQETQYF
TRBV18	TRBJ1-4	TRBD1	.	TGTGCCAGCTCACCTCAGACAGGGGCGACGGAAAAACTGTTTTTT	CASSPQTGATEKLFF
TRBV6-6	TRBJ1-2	TRBD1	.	TGTGCCAGCAGTGACTGGACAGGCGGAGGAACCTTC	CASSDWTGGGTF
TRBV19	TRBJ1-1	TRBD1	.	TGTGCCAGTAGTAAGGGACAGGGGAGGACTGAAGCTTTCTTT	CASSKGQGRTEAFF